The T cell receptor beta chain under discussion was sequenced for a study of early stage breast cancer tumors. Findings of the study overall: Tumors had approximately 2.5-fold higher T cell density than normal breast.

By frequency in the sample, this clone is medium-sized (0.01 to 0.1%). No antigen is known for it. The V gene's germline CDR1 is SGHTA and CDR2 FQGNSA. The CDR3 consists of 16 residues. V dropped 5 bases and J dropped 0 bases, with 13 bases sitting between them. Measured with immunoSEQ multiplex PCR; TCRdb has only the in-frame clones, and not every one. The sample comprises tens of thousands of clones, roughly 84% of which are singletons, and approximately 1.4% rests with the top ten. This sequence was found in a person aged 45-60 years with breast cancer. This chain links TRBV7-2 with TRBJ2-2, with D hard to call. Sample: blood. Here the CDR3 reads CASSVAGPSNTGELFF. Here the CDR3 DNA reads TGTGCCAGCAGCGTCGCCGGGCCCTCGAACACCGGGGAGCTGTTTTTT.